Listed here are 19 T cell receptor beta chains from one sample, sequenced in a study of blood T cell repertoires in COVID-19. Measured with immunoSEQ multiplex PCR; TCRdb has only the in-frame clones, and not every one. Among over 85,000 clones listed, 70% to 80% were seen once. The sequencing input was peripheral blood. These TCRs come from a woman aged 55-69 years with acute or convalescent COVID-19.

The rearrangement links TRBV6-2 or TRBV6-3 to TRBJ2-3; the D gene is possibly TRBD2 (7 bases). Trimming stripped 7 bases from V and 3 bases from J, with 17 bases between. Germline assignment: CDR1 MNHEY and CDR2 SVGEGT. CDR3 length: 15 amino acids. The CDR3 nucleotides read TGTGCCAGCAACCCCTGGGGGGGGCCGACAGATACGCAGTATTTT. This translates into CASNPWGGPTDTQYF.

The CDR3 protein is CASRLGSWGADTQYF. As DNA, the CDR3 is TGTGCAAGTCGCTTAGGGAGTTGGGGCGCAGATACGCAGTATTTT. V gene TRBV12-2 combines with J gene TRBJ2-3; TRBD1 reflects the table's D call only, with no check against the DNA. TRBV12-2 is listed as a pseudogene. The CDR3 is made up of 15 amino acids.

The chain couples TRBV7-2 to TRBJ2-7; TRBD2 is a possible D gene (5 bases). The CDR3 has 15 amino acids. The germline V gene encodes CDR1 SGHTA and CDR2 FQGNSA. The ends were cut back, 0 bases at V and 2 bases at J, with 11 bases in the middle. This CDR3 reads CASSLAVSDAYEQYF. The CDR3 region has the DNA TGTGCCAGCAGCTTAGCAGTTAGCGACGCCTACGAGCAGTACTTC.

This clone was recorded a few times. The V and J genes are TRBV30 and TRBJ2-2; no reliable D call. Germline loops: CDR1 GTSNPN, CDR2 SVGIG (reference sequence). Trimming took 0 bases from V and 1 from J, leaving 12 bases between them. This CDR3 region has 16 residues. The CDR3 DNA is TGTGCCTGGAGTGTATCCCACAACCGGAACACCGGGGAGCTGTTTTTT. Encoded protein: CAWSVSHNRNTGELFF.

The V gene is TRBV11-2, the J gene TRBJ2-2, with 10 bases aligning to TRBD2. The CDR3 is 15 residues long. The ends lost 4 bases at V and 5 bases at J; junction bases unmatched: 4. Germline V CDR1 and CDR2: SGHAT, FQNNGV. As DNA, the CDR3 is TGTGCCAGCAGCTCGGAACTAGCGGGAACCGGGGAGCTGTTTTTT. This codes for CASSSELAGTGELFF.

The gene calls are TRBV19 and TRBJ2-7; D is perhaps TRBD2 (5 bases). The V and J ends lost 8 bases and 6 bases respectively, with 14 bases between them. Germline CDR1 LNHDA, CDR2 SQIVND (reference sequence). This CDR3 spans 12 amino acids. Here the CDR3 reads CASGSSRAEQYF. The CDR3 DNA reads TGTGCCAGTGGAAGCTCGCGGGCCGAGCAGTACTTC.

V is TRBV11-2 and J is TRBJ2-1; the match to TRBD2 covers 7 bases. J lost 6 bases, V lost 2 bases, and 4 bases had no gene match. The CDR3 runs 14 residues. The germline gives CDR1 SGHAT, CDR2 FQNNGV. CDR3 amino acids: CASSLWGGVNEQFF. CDR3 nucleotides: TGTGCCAGCAGCTTATGGGGGGGGGTCAATGAGCAGTTCTTC.

The chain recombines TRBV9 with TRBJ2-1; 8 bases align to TRBD1. Germline V gives CDR1 SGDLS, CDR2 YYNGEE. The length of the CDR3 is 15 residues. The trim removed 4 bases at V and 2 bases at J, leaving 5 bases unmatched. CDR3 sequence: CASSPRDRTYNEQFF. DNA of the CDR3: TGTGCCAGCAGCCCCCGGGACAGGACCTACAATGAGCAGTTCTTC.

This clone was counted between two and nine times. The chain carries TRBV11-3 and TRBJ2-6, with D possibly TRBD2 on 7 matching bases. V shed 5 bases and J shed 4 bases, with 21 bases lying between them. CDR1 SGHNT and CDR2 YENEEA come from the germline V gene. The CDR3 sequence is 18 residues long. In DNA, the CDR3 is TGTGCCAGCAGCCCTGGGGGGGCGGGGGCTTCCGGGGCCAACGTCCTGACTTTC. Protein: CASSPGGAGASGANVLTF.

With regard to this clone: Within the sample, other DNA sequences also encode this same CDR3. The V gene is TRBV3-1 (or the pseudogene TRBV3-2), the J gene TRBJ1-2; 8 bases are shared with TRBD1. The CDR3 loop spans 13 amino acids. The germline CDR1 and CDR2 sequences are LGHDT and YNNKEL (reference sequence). J lost 7 bases, V lost 4 bases, and 5 bases had no gene match. DNA of the CDR3: TGTGCCAGCAGCCCCGGACAGGGAGGTGGCTACACCTTC. Amino acid sequence: CASSPGQGGGYTF.

This sequence joins TRBV3-1 (or the pseudogene TRBV3-2) and TRBJ1-2, with a tentative D call TRBD1 (6 bases). The CDR3 runs 14 residues. The V gene's germline CDR1 is LGHDT and CDR2 YNNKEL (reference sequence). Trimming shortened V by 1 base and J by 5 bases, and 11 bases separated the two germline ends. The CDR3 here is CASSQGQVRYGYTF. The CDR3 region has the DNA TGTGCCAGCAGCCAAGGACAGGTTCGTTATGGCTACACCTTC.

J is TRBJ2-3 and V is TRBV7-3; a possible D gene is TRBD2 (7 bases). Trimming shortened V by 5 bases and J by 2 bases, and 17 bases separated the two germline ends. From germline, CDR1 is SGHTA and CDR2 FQGTGA. The CDR3 runs to 16 residues. Here the CDR3 reads CASSLMGGGITDTQYF. CDR3 nucleotide sequence: TGTGCCAGCAGCCTAATGGGCGGGGGCATCACAGATACGCAGTATTTT.

The V gene is TRBV7-9, the J gene TRBJ1-2; D not certain. The CDR3 loop spans 14 amino acids. Looked up from germline, CDR1 is SEHNR and CDR2 is FQNEAQ (reference sequence). Deletions cut 2 bases from V and 4 bases from J, with 11 bases between. The CDR3 here is CASSLILGVYGYTF. The CDR3 DNA reads TGTGCCAGCAGCTTAATTCTAGGAGTCTATGGCTACACCTTC.

This chain connects TRBV6-5 to TRBJ1-1, with D perhaps matching TRBD1 (5 bases). This CDR3 comprises 16 residues. V dropped 4 bases and J dropped 0 bases, with 15 bases sitting between them. Germline-derived CDR1 and CDR2 are MNHEY and SVGAGI. CDR3: CASSSHGGGMNTEAFF. CDR3 bases: TGTGCCAGCAGTTCTCATGGGGGGGGAATGAACACTGAAGCTTTCTTT.

This clone occurred a few times. V gene TRBV7-2 combines with J gene TRBJ2-7, with TRBD1 matching 8 bases. The germline V gene encodes CDR1 SGHTA and CDR2 FQGNSA. V was pared by 3 bases and J by 6 bases, with 4 bases of the junction left unmatched. This CDR3 has 13 residues. CDR3 in amino acids: CASSLQGAGEQYF. In DNA form, the CDR3 reads TGTGCCAGCAGCTTGCAGGGGGCGGGCGAGCAGTACTTC. Combining the CDR3 with reference TRBV7-2 and TRBJ2-7 gives the whole variable domain GAGVSQSPSNKVTEKGKDVELRCDPISGHTALYWYRQSLGQGLEFLIYFQGNSAPDKSGLPSDRFSAERTGGSVSTLTIQRTQQEDSAVYLCASSLQGAGEQYFGPGTRLTVT.

The chain employs TRBV11-2 and TRBJ1-2; D gene unclear. V lost 0 bases, J lost 5 bases, and 13 bases lay in between. The length of the CDR3 is 15 residues. The germline V gene has CDR1 SGHAT and CDR2 FQNNGV. The CDR3 sequence is CASSLDQTATYGYTF. In DNA form, the CDR3 reads TGTGCCAGCAGCTTAGATCAAACAGCCACGTATGGCTACACCTTC.

The rearrangement links TRBV12-3 or TRBV12-4 to TRBJ1-5; D not certain. This CDR3 spans 12 amino acids. V dropped 6 bases and J dropped 4 bases, with 7 bases sitting between them. The CDR3 DNA sequence: TGTGCCAGCAGCGAGGGAAATCAGCCCCAGCATTTT. Encoded protein: CASSEGNQPQHF.

CDR3: CASHLQGTNTGELFF. CDR3 coding DNA: TGTGCCAGCCATCTACAGGGGACGAACACCGGGGAGCTGTTTTTT. J is TRBJ2-2 and V is TRBV19, with 7 bases matching TRBD1. This CDR3 spans 15 amino acids. Per the germline V gene, CDR1 is LNHDA and CDR2 is SQIVND (reference sequence). Trimming cost V 9 bases and J 0 bases; bases outside gene matches: 7.

V usage is TRBV18 and J usage is TRBJ2-4, with D unclear. The ends were cut back, 0 bases at V and 2 bases at J, with 11 bases in the middle. CDR1 KGHSH and CDR2 LQKENI come from the germline V gene. The CDR3 spans 16 residues. CDR3 sequence reads: CASSPPEANSKNIQYF. The CDR3 nucleotides are TGTGCCAGCTCACCACCGGAAGCGAACTCCAAAAACATTCAGTACTTC. Full variable domain (rest looked up from reference TRBV18 and TRBJ2-4): NAGVMQNPRHLVRRRGQEARLRCSPMKGHSHVYWYRQLPEEGLKFMVYLQKENIIDESGMPKERFSAEFPKEGPSILRIQQVVRGDSAAYFCASSPPEANSKNIQYFGAGTRLSVL.